This is a list of T cell receptor beta chains from one sample in a study of cytomegalovirus exposure and HLA in healthy donors. The table came from immunoSEQ multiplex PCR; TCRdb's copy has only in-frame clones and leaves some out. The sample carries approximately 130,000 clones, less than 10% recorded once. The sequencing sample was made of PBMCs. All receptors come from a woman between 40 and 50 years old in good health and CMV-seropositive. The CDR3 runs from the conserved cysteine through the conserved F or W. The D gene is left open where the match is weak. Clone size is given for some rows only: seen once, a few or many times, or a class if the clone is expanded.

abundance | j_gene | v_gene | d_gene | CDR3aa | CDR3nt
. | TRBJ1-2 | TRBV5-4 | TRBD1 | CASSGGQVLSVRGYTF | TGTGCCAGCAGTGGGGGACAGGTCCTGTCGGTGCGTGGCTACACCTTC
. | TRBJ2-6 | TRBV18 | TRBD1 | CASSPKQGPSGANVLTF | TGTGCCAGCTCACCTAAACAGGGGCCCTCTGGGGCCAACGTCCTGACTTTC
many | TRBJ2-1 | TRBV6-1 | TRBD1 | CASLGQGAYGEQFF | TGTGCCAGCCTGGGGCAGGGGGCTTATGGCGAGCAGTTCTTC
. | TRBJ2-1 | TRBV7-2 | . | CASSLFGVGNEQFF | TGTGCCAGCAGCTTATTCGGGGTGGGCAATGAGCAGTTCTTC
few | TRBJ2-7 | TRBV5-5 | . | CASMNKAGGPYEQYF | TGTGCCAGCATGAACAAAGCGGGCGGCCCCTACGAGCAGTACTTC
. | TRBJ1-6 | TRBV4-1 | . | CASSQEGRQGSDNSPLHF | TGCGCCAGCAGCCAAGAAGGCAGACAAGGCTCTGATAATTCACCCCTCCACTTT
. | TRBJ1-5 | TRBV10-3 | . | CAISDPRDRPQHF | TGTGCCATCAGTGATCCGCGGGATCGGCCCCAGCATTTT
. | TRBJ1-1 | TRBV7-9 | . | CASSSAGWEDAEAFF | TGTGCCAGCAGCTCAGCAGGGTGGGAGGATGCTGAAGCTTTCTTT
few | TRBJ1-5 | TRBV10-2 | TRBD1 | CASSERGQGGQPQHF | TGCGCCAGCAGTGAGCGGGGACAGGGTGGACAGCCCCAGCATTTT
. | TRBJ1-1 | TRBV6-5 | TRBD1 | CASKRDRRTEAFF | TGTGCCAGCAAAAGGGACAGAAGAACTGAAGCTTTCTTT
. | TRBJ1-2 | TRBV19 | TRBD1 | CASRGTGGGYTF | TGTGCCAGTAGGGGGACAGGGGGTGGCTACACCTTC
few | TRBJ1-3 | TRBV6-5 | . | CASSYSEGNTIYF | TGTGCCAGCAGTTACTCGGAGGGAAACACCATATATTTT
. | TRBJ1-2 | TRBV5-4 | . | CASSLARATNYGYTF | TGTGCCAGCAGCTTGGCCAGGGCGACTAACTATGGCTACACCTTC
. | TRBJ2-1 | TRBV4-1 | . | CASSQLARVMYEQFF | TGCGCCAGCAGCCAATTAGCCAGGGTGATGTATGAGCAGTTCTTC
. | TRBJ2-7 | TRBV18 | TRBD1 | CASSPLTGDLIEQYF | TGTGCCAGCTCACCCCTGACAGGGGACCTTATCGAGCAGTACTTC
few | TRBJ1-1 | TRBV9 | TRBD1 | CASSVGTGMNTEAFF | TGTGCCAGCAGCGTCGGGACAGGTATGAACACTGAAGCTTTCTTT
few | TRBJ2-1 | TRBV7-6 | . | CASSPDAYNEQFF | TGTGCCAGCAGTCCCGATGCATACAATGAACAGTTCTTC
few | TRBJ2-3 | TRBV5-4 | TRBD2 | CASREVAGGTLDTQYF | TGTGCCAGCCGGGAAGTAGCGGGGGGGACCTTAGATACGCAGTATTTT
. | TRBJ1-5 | TRBV10-2 | TRBD1 | CASSGQGAFQPQHF | TGCGCCAGCAGCGGACAGGGGGCTTTTCAGCCCCAGCATTTT
. | TRBJ2-1 | TRBV30 | TRBD2 | CAWGSSRTSFQDEQFF | TGTGCCTGGGGGTCTTCTCGGACTAGTTTTCAGGATGAGCAGTTCTTC